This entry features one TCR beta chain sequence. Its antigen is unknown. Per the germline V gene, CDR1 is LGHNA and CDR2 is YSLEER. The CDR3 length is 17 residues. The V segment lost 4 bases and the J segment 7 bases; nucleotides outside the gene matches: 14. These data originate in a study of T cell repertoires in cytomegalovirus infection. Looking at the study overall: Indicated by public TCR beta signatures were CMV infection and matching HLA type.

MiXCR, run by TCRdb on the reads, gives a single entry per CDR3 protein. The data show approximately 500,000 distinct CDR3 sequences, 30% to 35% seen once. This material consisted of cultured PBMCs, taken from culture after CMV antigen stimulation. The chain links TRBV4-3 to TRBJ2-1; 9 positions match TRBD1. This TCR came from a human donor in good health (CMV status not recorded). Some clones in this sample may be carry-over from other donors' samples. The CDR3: CASSPDGHRGLGNEQFF. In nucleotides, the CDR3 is TGCGCCAGCAGCCCGGACGGTCACAGGGGGCTGGGGAATGAGCAGTTCTTC.